Detailed here is one T cell receptor (beta chain). This entry comes from a study of cytomegalovirus exposure and HLA in healthy donors. Study details: From roughly 180 million T cells, an earlier analysis saw under 140 million unique TCR beta sequences.

Although they were nominally healthy when sampled, donors likely had unrecorded immune exposures. With 60 Vbeta and 13 Jbeta primers, the PCR was carried out. Clones were read by immunoSEQ multiplex PCR, and TCRdb kept only the in-frame ones, dropping some. The data hold 110,000 to 150,000 clones, with about 80% observed a single time. Input material: PBMCs. The origin of this receptor is a female donor in good health and CMV-seronegative.

The DNA of the CDR3 is TGTGCCAGCAGCCATGGGACAGGGATCCGGGAGCTGTTTTTT. Translating it yields CASSHGTGIRELFF. This chain links TRBV28 with TRBJ2-2, with 9 bases lining up with TRBD1. CDR3 size: 14 residues. V lost 6 bases to trimming and J lost 9 bases; unmatched junction nucleotides: 8. Germline CDR1 MDHEN, CDR2 SYDVKM.